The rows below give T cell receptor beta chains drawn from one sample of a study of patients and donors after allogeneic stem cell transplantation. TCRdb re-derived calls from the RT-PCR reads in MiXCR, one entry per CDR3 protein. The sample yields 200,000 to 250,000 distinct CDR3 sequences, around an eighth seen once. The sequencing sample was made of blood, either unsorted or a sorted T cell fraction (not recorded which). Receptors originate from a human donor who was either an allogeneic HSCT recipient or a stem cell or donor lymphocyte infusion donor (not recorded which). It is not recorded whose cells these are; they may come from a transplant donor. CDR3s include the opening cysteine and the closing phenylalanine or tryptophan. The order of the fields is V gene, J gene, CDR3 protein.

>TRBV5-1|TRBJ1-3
CASSLRGQGNTIYF
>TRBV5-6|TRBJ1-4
CASSGDSVGEKLFF
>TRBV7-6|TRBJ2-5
CASSLGGGILAGTQETQYF
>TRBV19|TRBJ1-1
CASSKRQGPATEAFF
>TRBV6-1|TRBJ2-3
CASRRDGVQDTDTQYF
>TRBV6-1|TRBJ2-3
CASSEAFARADTQYF
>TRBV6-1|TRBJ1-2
CASSQWTGGRGYTF
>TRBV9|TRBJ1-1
CASSKNPGARTEAFF
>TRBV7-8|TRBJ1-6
CASSLVSGNFFSPLHF
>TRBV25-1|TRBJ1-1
CASSDRPNTEAFF
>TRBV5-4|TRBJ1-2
CASTRGQGIYGYTF
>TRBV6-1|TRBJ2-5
CASSMTSGETQYF
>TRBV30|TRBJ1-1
CACDRGNTEAFF
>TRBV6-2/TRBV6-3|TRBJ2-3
CATLLAGGRDTQYF
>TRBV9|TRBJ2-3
CASSGSSGRTTDTQYF
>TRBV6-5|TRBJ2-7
CASSSQSGSSYEQYF
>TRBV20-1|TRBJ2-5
CSAIMSGGGQETQYF
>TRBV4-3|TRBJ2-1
CASSQDQGADEQFF
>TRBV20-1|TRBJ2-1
CSAAAGQPYNEQFF
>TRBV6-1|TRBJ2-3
CASRGQGNTVTQYF
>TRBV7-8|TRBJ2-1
CASSLTREGLGNEQFF
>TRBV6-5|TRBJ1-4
CASSYSRGLNEKLFF
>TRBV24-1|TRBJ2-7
CATRPLSSYEQYF
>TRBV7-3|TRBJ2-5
CASSLGSGTETQYF
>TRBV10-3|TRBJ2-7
CAISERAKQGYEQYF
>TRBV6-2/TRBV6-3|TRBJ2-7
CASRPPGTASSYEQYF
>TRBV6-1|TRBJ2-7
CASRDSLQSGYEQYF
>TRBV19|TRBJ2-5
CASSIGQGFGETQYF
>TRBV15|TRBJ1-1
CATSRGLGGNTEAFF
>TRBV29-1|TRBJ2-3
CSGTESTDTQYF
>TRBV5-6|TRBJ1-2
CASSLVGRENYGYTF
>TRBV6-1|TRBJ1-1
CASSLIQGGYTEAFF
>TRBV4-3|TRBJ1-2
CASSQEAQRNYGYTF
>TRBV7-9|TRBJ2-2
CASSFEFSGELFF
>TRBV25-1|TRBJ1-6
CASSESRGLNSPLHF
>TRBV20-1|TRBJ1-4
CSAIPEGFGNEKLFF
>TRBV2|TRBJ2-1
CASNPSGSSYNEQFF
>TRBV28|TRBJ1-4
CASSSPTVGEKLFF
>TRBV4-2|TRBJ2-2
CASSPRDRGTGELFF
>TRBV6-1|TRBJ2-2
CASRPGRAGELFF
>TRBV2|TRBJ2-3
CASSGTGWEGTQYF
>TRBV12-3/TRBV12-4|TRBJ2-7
CASSRSGGSYEQYF
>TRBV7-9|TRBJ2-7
CASSGGHEQYF
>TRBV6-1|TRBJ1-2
CASRAVGEGYGYTF
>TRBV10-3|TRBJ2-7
CAISEYEIGTKSYEQYF
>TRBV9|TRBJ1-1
CASSLRLNTEAFF
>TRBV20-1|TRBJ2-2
CSARDTRRANTGELFF
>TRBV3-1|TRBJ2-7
CASSQYLISYEQYF
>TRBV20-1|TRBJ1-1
CSARDLLRGLNTEAFF
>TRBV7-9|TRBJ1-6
CASSLVRDRGVPLHF
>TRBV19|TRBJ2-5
CASSVRLAGGSQETQYF
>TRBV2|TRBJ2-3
CASSAPGSGGGADTQYF
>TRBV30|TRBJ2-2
CAWSSVATFRDTGELFF
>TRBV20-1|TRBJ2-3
CSARGLAGGNTDTQYF